The entry that follows covers one TCR beta chain sequence. No cognate antigen has been identified for it. No per-base quality is available; no much larger clone lies one base away. The germline V gene encodes CDR1 MNHNS and CDR2 SASEGT. V is shortened by 3 bases, J by 11 bases, and the region joining them spans 10 bases. The CDR3 contains 11 residues, cysteine and phenylalanine counted. Here the CDR3 DNA is all that survives: 33 bases in frame from base 1. The immunoSEQ Assay, a bias-controlled multiplex PCR, was used to amplify TCRbeta CDR3 regions from genomic DNA. The authors' analysis ran thus. Nucleated cell counts per sample were estimated from amplification of reference gene primers within the assay. To quantify the absolute abundance of each unique TCRbeta CDR3 rearrangement, sequence reads were collapsed and filtered. For each sample, productive Simpson clonality was calculated as the square root of Simpson's diversity index over productive rearrangements. TCRdb carries this immuneACCESS record with in-frame sequences only. Its versions omit some clonotypes, under half of them owing to an unresolved V gene in the studies checked, with the rest unexplained. V, J and clone size are taken as reported in that table, and D and trimming were inferred from the DNA itself. In this sample the table shows 98,000 or so clones, about four fifths of which occur a single time. The top ten clonotypes cover 2.5% to 3.5% of the sample.

Whole blood was collected in K2EDTA tubes by collaborating institutions according to the institutions' own protocols. For TCRbeta analysis, collaborators shipped samples as frozen whole blood, isolated PBMCs, or DNA extracted from either of those sample types. The data were obtained in a study of blood T cell repertoires in COVID-19 (dated by TCRdb to the early 2020s). Background for the entire study: The collaborator samples originated in the United States, Italy and Spain and spanned the acute and convalescent phases of COVID-19. The material from the prospective study consisted of cDNA or gDNA derived from T cells, B-cell-depleted T cells, or PBMCs. Deeply sampled blood TCRbeta repertoires from subjects exposed to, actively infected with, or recovered from COVID-19 were included in the dataset. The repertoires were made available in a free public database intended to serve as a resource for research on the immune response to SARS-CoV-2. Samples were obtained from the ongoing ImmuneRACE study (first 160 participants) and from about 1,300 subjects provided by 6 global collaborators. A de-identified subject ID, COVID-19 status, age in years and sex were almost always included in the sample metadata. Where HLA class I and class II types were available, the types were taken from metadata supplied by the sample provider, not from assay-based typing. What the research found in general, with its limitations: The amount of clinical and demographic metadata varied by source and participant and was provided uncurated.

The sample taken for sequencing was peripheral blood. The chain joins TRBV6-1 to TRBJ1-2, with no reliable assignment of the D segment. The clonotype originates from a woman over 75 with active or convalescent COVID-19. The CDR3 protein is CASSDNAGYTF. The DNA is TGTGCCAGCAGTGATAATGCGGGGTACACCTTC.